This T cell receptor beta chain was captured by sequencing in a study of blood T cell repertoires in COVID-19. Study background: Whether acute or convalescent, the COVID-19 samples came from the United States, Italy and Spain. Sample material is recorded as cDNA or gDNA derived from T cells, B-cell-depleted T cells, or PBMCs.

The CDR3 sequence is 14 residues long. The germline V gene has CDR1 SGHTS and CDR2 YDEGEE. The V end lost 5 bases, the J end lost 2 bases, and 11 bases lay between the germline ends. In the authors' methods: For nucleated cells, counts were estimated from reference gene primer amplification. Measured with immunoSEQ multiplex PCR; TCRdb has only the in-frame clones, and not every one. From that table come the V and J calls and clone size; the DNA was used to work out D and trimming. This sample yields about 250,000 clones, of which approximately 86% are seen a single time; 4.5% to 6% belongs to the top ten.

The sequenced sample consisted of peripheral blood. The clonotype originates from a woman at least 80 years old with active or convalescent COVID-19. The J gene is TRBJ2-1, the V gene TRBV5-8, with D perhaps matching TRBD1 (5 bases). This CDR3 is CASRAGPAYNEQFF. Here the CDR3 DNA reads TGTGCCAGCAGAGCAGGGCCGGCCTACAATGAGCAGTTCTTC.